This entry concerns a single T cell receptor beta chain. Its cognate antigen is unknown. One entry per CDR3 protein, called by TCRdb with MiXCR from the reads. The sample holds about 150,000 distinct CDR3 sequences, roughly a quarter seen once. These data come from a study of T cell repertoires in cytomegalovirus infection. Study overall: CMV infection plus the matching HLA type was flagged by public TCR beta signatures. Study conclusions and caveats: Predominance within the ex vivo response was attributable to HLA-C-restricted CMV-specific TCR beta clonotypes.

Per germline, CDR1 MNHEY and CDR2 SVGEGT. The CDR3 is 14 residues long. With 0 bases removed from V and 2 bases from J, the gap between germline ends came to 7 bases. The TCR comes from a human donor in good health (CMV status not recorded). Some clones in this sample may be carry-over from other donors' samples. This sequence joins TRBV6-2 or TRBV6-3 and TRBJ2-5; D gene ambiguous. Sequencing was performed on PBMCs. CDR3 protein: CASSYSHNQETQYF. The CDR3 coding sequence is TGTGCCAGCAGTTACTCGCACAATCAAGAGACCCAGTACTTC.